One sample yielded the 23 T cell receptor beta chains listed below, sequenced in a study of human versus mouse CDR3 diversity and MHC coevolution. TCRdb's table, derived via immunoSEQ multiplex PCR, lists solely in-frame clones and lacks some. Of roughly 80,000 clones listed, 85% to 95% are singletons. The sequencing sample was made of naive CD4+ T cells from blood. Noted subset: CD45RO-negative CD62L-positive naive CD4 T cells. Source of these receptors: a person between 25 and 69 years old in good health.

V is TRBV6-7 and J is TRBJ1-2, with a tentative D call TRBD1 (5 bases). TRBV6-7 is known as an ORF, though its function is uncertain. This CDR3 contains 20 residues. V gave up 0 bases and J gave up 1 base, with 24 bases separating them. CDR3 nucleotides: TGTGCCAGCAGTTACTCCTTTCTCGTCAGTACAGGATATCATAACTATGGCTACACCTTC. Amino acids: CASSYSFLVSTGYHNYGYTF.

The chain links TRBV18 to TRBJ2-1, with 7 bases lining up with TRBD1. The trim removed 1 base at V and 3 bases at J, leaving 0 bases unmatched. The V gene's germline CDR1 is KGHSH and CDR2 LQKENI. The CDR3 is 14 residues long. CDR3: CASSPRQGYNEQFF. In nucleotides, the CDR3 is TGTGCCAGCTCACCACGACAGGGCTACAATGAGCAGTTCTTC.

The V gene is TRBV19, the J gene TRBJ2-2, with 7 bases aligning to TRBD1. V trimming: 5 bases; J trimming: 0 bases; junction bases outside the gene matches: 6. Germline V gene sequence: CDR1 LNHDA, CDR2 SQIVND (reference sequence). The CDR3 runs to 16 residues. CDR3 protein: CASSFLQGSNTGELFF. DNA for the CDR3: TGTGCCAGTAGTTTTCTACAGGGGTCGAACACCGGGGAGCTGTTTTTT.

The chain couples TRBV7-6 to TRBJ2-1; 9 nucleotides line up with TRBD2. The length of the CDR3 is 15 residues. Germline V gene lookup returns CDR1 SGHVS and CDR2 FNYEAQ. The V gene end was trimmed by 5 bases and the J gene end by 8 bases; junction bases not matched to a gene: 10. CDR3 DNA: TGTGCCAGCAGCCTGACTAGCGGCCGATGGGATGAGCAGTTCTTC. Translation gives CASSLTSGRWDEQFF.

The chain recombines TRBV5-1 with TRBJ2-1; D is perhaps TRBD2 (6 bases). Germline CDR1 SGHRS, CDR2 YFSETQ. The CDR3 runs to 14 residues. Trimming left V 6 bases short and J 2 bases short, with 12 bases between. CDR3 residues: CASMGGDPYNEQFF. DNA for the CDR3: TGCGCCAGCATGGGCGGGGATCCCTACAATGAGCAGTTCTTC.

CDR3 in amino acids: CASSLRDRVGYTF. CDR3 nucleotide sequence: TGCGCCAGCAGCTTGCGGGACAGGGTGGGCTACACCTTC. The chain is built from TRBV5-1 and TRBJ1-2, with 9 positions matching TRBD1. V was pared by 1 base and J by 8 bases, with 3 bases of the junction left unmatched. Germline CDR1 and CDR2: SGHRS and YFSETQ. CDR3 length: 13 amino acids.

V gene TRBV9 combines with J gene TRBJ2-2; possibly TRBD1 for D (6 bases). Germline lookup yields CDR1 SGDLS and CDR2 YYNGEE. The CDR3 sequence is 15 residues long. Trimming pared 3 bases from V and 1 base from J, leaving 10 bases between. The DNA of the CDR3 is TGTGCCAGCAGCGCTAAGACAGGGAACACCGGGGAGCTGTTTTTT. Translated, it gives CASSAKTGNTGELFF.

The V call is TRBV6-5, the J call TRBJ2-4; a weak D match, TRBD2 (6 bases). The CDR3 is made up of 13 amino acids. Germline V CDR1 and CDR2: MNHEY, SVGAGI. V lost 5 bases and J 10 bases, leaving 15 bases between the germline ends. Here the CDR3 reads CASSPAGTSIQYF. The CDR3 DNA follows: TGTGCCAGCAGTCCCGCGGGGACCAGTATTCAGTACTTC.

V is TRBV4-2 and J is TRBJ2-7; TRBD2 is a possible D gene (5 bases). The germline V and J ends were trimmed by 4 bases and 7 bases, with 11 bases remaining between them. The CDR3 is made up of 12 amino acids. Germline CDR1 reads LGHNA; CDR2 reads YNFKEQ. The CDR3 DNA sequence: TGTGCCAGCAGCCCCAGCGGCGGGGAGCAGTACTTC. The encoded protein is CASSPSGGEQYF.

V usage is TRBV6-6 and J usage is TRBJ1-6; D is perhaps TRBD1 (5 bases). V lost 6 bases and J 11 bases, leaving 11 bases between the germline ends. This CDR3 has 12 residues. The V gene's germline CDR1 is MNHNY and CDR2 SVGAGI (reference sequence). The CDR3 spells CASSPPGAPLHF. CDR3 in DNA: TGTGCCAGCAGCCCCCCGGGGGCACCCCTCCACTTT.

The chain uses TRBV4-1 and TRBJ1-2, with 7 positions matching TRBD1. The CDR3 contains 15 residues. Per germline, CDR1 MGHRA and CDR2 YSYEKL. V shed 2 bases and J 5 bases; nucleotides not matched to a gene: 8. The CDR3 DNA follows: TGCGCCAGCAGCCAACCGCTGGACAGGCGGTATGGCTACACCTTC. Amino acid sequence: CASSQPLDRRYGYTF.

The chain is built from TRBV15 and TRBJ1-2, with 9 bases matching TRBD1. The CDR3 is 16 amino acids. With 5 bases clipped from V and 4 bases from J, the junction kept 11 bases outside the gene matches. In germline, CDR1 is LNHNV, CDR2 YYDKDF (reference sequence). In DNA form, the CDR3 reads TGTGCCACCAGCGCCCCCGGGACAGGGCCACCCTATGGCTACACCTTC. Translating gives CATSAPGTGPPYGYTF.

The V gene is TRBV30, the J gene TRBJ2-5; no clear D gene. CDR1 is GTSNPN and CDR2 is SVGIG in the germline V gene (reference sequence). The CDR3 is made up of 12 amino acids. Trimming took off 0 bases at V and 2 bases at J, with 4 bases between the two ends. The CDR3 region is CAWSVGQETQYF. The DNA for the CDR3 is TGTGCCTGGAGTGTCGGGCAAGAGACCCAGTACTTC.

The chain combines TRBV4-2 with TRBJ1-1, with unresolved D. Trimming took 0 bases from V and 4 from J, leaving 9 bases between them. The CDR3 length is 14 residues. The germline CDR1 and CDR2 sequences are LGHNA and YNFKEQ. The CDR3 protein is CASSQEWPPTEAFF. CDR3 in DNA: TGTGCCAGCAGCCAAGAGTGGCCCCCCACTGAAGCTTTCTTT.

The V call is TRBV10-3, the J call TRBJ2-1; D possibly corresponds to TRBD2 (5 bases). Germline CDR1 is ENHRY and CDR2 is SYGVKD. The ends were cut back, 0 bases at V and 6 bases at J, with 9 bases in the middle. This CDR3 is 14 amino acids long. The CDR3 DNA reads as TGTGCCATCAGTGAGTCGGACTGGACCAATGAGCAGTTCTTC. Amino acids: CAISESDWTNEQFF.

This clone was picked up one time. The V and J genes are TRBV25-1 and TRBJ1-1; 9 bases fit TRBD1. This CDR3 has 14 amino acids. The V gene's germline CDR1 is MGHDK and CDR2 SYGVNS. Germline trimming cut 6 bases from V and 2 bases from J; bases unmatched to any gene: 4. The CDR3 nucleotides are TGTGCCAGCAGGGGGACAGGGATAAACACTGAAGCTTTCTTT. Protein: CASRGTGINTEAFF. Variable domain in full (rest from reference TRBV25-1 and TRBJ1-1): EADIYQTPRYLVIGTGKKITLECSQTMGHDKMYWYQQDPGMELHLIHYSYGVNSTEKGDLSSESTVSRIRTEHFPLTLESARPSHTSQYLCASRGTGINTEAFFGQGTRLTVV.

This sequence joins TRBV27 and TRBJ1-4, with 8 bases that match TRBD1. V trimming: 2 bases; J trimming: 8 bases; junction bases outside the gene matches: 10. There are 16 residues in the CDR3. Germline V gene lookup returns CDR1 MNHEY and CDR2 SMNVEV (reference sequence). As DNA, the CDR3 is TGTGCCAGCAGTTTAATGGGAGGACAGGGTCGGGAAAAACTGTTTTTT. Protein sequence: CASSLMGGQGREKLFF.

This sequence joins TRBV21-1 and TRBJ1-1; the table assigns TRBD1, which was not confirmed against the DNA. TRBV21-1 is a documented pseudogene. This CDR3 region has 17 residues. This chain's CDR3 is CASSLTDRGLVNTEAFF. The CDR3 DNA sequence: TGTGCCAGCAGCTTGACGGACAGGGGTTTGGTAAACACTGAAGCTTTCTTT.

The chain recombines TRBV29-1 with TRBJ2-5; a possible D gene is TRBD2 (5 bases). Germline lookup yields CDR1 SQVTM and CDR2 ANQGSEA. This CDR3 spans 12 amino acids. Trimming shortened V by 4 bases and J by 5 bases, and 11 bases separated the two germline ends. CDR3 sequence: CSVVGQRETQYF. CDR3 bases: TGCAGCGTTGTTGGGCAGCGGGAGACCCAGTACTTC.

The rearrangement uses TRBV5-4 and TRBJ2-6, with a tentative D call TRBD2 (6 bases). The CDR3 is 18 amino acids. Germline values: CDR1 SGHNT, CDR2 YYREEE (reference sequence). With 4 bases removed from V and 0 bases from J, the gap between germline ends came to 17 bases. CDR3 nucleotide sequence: TGTGCCAGCAGCCTACCGGGAGCTCCCTACTCTGGGGCCAACGTCCTGACTTTC. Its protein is CASSLPGAPYSGANVLTF.

CDR3 residues: CASSITGGTEAFF. The DNA for the CDR3 is TGTGCCAGTAGTATTACCGGGGGCACTGAAGCTTTCTTT. The chain combines TRBV19 with TRBJ1-1, with D possibly TRBD1 on 5 matching bases. Germline V gives CDR1 LNHDA, CDR2 SQIVND (reference sequence). The CDR3 has 13 amino acids. V was clipped by 3 bases and J by 4 bases, with 9 bases between them.

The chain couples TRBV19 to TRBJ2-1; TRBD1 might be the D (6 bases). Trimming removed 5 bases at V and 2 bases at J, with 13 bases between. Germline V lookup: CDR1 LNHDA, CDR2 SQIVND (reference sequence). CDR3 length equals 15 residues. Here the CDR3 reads CASSLRDTAYNEQFF. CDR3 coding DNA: TGTGCCAGTAGTCTCCGGGACACCGCCTACAATGAGCAGTTCTTC.

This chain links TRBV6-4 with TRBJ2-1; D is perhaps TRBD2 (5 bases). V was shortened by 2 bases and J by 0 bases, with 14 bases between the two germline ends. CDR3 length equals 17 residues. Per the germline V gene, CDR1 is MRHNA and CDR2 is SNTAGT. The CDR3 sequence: CASSDQAALSSYNEQFF. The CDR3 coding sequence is TGTGCCAGCAGTGACCAAGCGGCCCTGAGCTCCTACAATGAGCAGTTCTTC.